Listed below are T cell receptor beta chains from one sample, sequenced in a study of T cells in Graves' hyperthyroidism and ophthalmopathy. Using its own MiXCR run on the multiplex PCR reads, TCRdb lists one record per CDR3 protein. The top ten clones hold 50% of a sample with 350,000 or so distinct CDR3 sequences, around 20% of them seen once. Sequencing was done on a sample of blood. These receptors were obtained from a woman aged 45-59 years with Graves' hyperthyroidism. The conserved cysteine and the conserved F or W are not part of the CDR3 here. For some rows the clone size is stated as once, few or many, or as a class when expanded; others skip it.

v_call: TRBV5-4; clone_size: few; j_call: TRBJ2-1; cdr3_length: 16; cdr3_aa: ASSFMVAGRSSYNEQF
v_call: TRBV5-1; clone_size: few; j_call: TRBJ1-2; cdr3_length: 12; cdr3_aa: ASRLGTGGDGYT
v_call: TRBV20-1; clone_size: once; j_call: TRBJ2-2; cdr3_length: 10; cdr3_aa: SQTLNTGELF
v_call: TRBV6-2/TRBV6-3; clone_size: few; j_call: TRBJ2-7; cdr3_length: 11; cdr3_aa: ASRTGAGYEQY
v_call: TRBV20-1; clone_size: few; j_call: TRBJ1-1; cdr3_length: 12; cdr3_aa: SVSQGAGKAEAF
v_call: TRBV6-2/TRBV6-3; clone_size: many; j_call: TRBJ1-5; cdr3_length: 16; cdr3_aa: ASSPDRMRSRSNQPQH
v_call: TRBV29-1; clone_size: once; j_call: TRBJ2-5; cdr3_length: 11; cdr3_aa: SDQDSYQETQY
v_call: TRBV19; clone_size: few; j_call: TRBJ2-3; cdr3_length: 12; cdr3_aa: ASSTTGSTDTQY
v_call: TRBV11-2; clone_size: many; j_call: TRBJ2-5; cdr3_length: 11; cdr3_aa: ASSLGQDKTQY
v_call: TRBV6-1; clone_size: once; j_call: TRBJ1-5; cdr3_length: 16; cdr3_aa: ASRRTGREIGSNQPQH
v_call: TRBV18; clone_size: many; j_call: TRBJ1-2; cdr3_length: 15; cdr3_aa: ASSPSTTGTGNYGYT
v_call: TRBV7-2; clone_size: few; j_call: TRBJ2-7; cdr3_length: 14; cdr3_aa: ASSRGGIAGDSEQY
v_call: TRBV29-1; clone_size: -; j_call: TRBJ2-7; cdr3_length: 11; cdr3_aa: SVLPETNYEQY
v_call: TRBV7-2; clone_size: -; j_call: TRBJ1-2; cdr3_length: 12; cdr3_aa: ASSLAGVGYGYT
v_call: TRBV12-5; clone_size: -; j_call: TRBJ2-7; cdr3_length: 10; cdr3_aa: ASGPRTGEQY
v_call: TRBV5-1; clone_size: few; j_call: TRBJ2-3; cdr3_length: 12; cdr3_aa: ASRVAVGGDTQY
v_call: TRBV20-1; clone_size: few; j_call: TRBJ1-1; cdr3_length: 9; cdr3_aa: SARGQIEAF
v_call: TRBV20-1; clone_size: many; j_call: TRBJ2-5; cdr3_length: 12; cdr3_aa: SAYGAGAGETQY
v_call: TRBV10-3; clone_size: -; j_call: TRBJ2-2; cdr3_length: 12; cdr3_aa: AISDGSNTGELF
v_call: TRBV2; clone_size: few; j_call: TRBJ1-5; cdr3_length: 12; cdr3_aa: ASSEQVQGQPQH
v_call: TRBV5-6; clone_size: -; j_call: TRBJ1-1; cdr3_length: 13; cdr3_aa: ASSLEQLLNTEAF
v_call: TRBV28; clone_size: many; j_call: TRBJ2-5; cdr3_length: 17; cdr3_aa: ASRPPQGASVGYQETQY
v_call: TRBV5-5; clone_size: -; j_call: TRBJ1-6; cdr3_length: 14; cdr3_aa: ASSLEGGMGNSPLH
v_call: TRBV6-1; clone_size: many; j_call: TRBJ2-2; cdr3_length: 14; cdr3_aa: ASSKTKTGPTGELF